The TCR beta chain described here comes from a study of early T cells in non-severe SARS-CoV-2 infection. Across the study: Sequencing was performed on bulk RNA from unsorted whole blood, leaving chains unpaired.

Findings and limits, study-wide: VDJdb matching, biased toward anti-spike CD8 responses, missed private and CD4 specificities.

J gave up 12 bases and V 5 bases, and 8 bases lay outside the gene matches. CDR3 length equals 12 residues. Germline V gene sequence: CDR1 MDHEN, CDR2 SYDVKM. The sample holds many counts of this clonotype. Its antigen remains unidentified. Attached unique molecular identifiers marked individual cDNA molecules. TCRdb itself ran the 5' RACE reads through MiXCR, one entry per CDR3 protein. The repertoire includes about 55,000 distinct CDR3 sequences, approximately 6.3% of them detected once, and roughly 5.6% sits in the top ten. Here the sequenced sample was whole blood, taken at baseline. The chain recombines TRBV28 with TRBJ1-1; 8 nucleotides match TRBD1. The TCR originated in an adult who was a healthcare worker with PCR-confirmed SARS-CoV-2 infection or an uninfected control (not recorded which). The CDR3 bases are TGTGCCAGCAGTCCTGAAACAGGGGGGACTTTCTTT. It yields the protein CASSPETGGTFF.